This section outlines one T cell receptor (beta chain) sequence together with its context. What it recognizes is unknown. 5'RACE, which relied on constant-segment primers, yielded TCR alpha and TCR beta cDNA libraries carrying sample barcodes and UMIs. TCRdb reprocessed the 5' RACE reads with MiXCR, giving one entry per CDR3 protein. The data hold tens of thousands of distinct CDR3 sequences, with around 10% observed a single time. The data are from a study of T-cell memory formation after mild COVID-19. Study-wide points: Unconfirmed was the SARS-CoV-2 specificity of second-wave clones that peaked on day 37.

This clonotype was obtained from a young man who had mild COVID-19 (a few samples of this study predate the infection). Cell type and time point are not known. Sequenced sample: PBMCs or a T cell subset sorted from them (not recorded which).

CDR3 in DNA: TGTGCCAGCTCACCCGGCTCCTACGAGCAGTACGTC. Its protein product is CASSPGSYEQYV. J is TRBJ2-7 and V is TRBV18; no clear D. Trimming pared 3 bases from V and 0 bases from J, leaving 3 bases between. This CDR3 region has 12 residues. In germline, CDR1 is KGHSH, CDR2 LQKENI.